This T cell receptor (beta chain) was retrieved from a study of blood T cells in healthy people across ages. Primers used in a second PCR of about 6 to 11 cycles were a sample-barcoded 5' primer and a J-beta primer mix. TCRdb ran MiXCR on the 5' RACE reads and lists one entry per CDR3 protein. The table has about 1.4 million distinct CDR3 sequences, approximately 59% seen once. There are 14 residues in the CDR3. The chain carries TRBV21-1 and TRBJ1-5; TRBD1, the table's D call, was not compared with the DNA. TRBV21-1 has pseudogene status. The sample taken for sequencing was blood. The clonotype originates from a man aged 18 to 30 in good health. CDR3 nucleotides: TGTGCCAGCAGCAAACAGGGCAGGAGACAGCCCCAGCATTTT. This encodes CASSKQGRRQPQHF.